This T cell receptor (beta chain) was identified in a study of graft-versus-host responses after intestinal transplantation. Study information: Each of the recipients got a multivisceral, liver-intestinal, or isolated intestinal transplant.

TCRdb keeps only in-frame clones here, not all; method: immunoSEQ multiplex PCR. The profile covers just under 65,000 clones, with approximately 91% appearing a single time and around 1.8% taken by the ten largest. Graft tissue processing released intraepithelial and lamina propria lymphocytes. V shed 1 base and J shed 8 bases, with 10 bases lying between them. This CDR3 comprises 14 residues. Germline V lookup: CDR1 SGHKS, CDR2 YYEKEE (reference sequence). Sequenced here: ileum tissue, sampled 350 to 400 days after transplant. This TCR came from a human patient who received an intestinal transplant, so some T cells may come from the graft donor. This chain uses TRBV5-5 with TRBJ1-6, with D maybe TRBD1 (6 bases). The DNA of the CDR3 is TGTGCCAGCAGCTTGACAGGGAGTGATTCACCCCTCCACTTT. Protein product: CASSLTGSDSPLHF. The full variable domain, rest sourced from reference TRBV5-5 and TRBJ1-6, is DAGVTQSPTHLIKTRGQQVTLRCSPISGHKSVSWYQQVLGQGPQFIFQYYEKEERGRGNFPDRFSARQFPNYSSELNVNALLLGDSALYLCASSLTGSDSPLHFGNGTRLTVT.